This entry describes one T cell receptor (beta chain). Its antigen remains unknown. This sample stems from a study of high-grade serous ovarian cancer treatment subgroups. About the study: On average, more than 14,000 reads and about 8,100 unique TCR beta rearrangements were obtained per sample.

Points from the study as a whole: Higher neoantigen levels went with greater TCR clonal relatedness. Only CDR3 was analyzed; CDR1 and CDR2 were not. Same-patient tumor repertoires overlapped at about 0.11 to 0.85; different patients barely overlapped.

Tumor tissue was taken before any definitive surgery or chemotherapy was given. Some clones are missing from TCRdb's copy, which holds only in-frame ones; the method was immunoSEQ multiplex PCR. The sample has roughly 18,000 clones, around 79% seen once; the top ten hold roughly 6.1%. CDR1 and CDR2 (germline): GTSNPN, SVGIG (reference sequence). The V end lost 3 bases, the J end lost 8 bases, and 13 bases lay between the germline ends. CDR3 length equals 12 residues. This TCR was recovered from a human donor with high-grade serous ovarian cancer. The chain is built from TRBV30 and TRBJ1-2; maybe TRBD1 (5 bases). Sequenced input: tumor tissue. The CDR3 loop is CAWSPRDGGYTF. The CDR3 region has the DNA TGTGCCTGGAGCCCAAGGGACGGGGGCTACACCTTC.